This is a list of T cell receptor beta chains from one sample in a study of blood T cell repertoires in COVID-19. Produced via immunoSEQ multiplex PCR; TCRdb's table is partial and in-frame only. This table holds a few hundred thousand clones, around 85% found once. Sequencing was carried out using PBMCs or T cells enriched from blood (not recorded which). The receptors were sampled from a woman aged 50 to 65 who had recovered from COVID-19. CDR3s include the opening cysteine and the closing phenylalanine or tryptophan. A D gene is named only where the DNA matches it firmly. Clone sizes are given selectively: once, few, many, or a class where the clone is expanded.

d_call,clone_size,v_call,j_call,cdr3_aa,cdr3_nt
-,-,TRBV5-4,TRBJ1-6,CASSSGGLGQGSPLHF,TGTGCCAGCAGCTCCGGGGGATTGGGGCAGGGTTCACCCCTCCACTTT
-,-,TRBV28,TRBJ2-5,CASSLYRAVETQYF,TGTGCCAGCAGTTTATACCGAGCGGTTGAGACCCAGTACTTC
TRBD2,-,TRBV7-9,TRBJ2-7,CASSFRTSDIEQYF,TGTGCCAGCAGCTTCCGGACTAGCGACATCGAGCAGTACTTC
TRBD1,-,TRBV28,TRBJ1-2,CASSLGRGRFRGYTF,TGTGCCAGCAGTTTGGGCAGGGGGCGGTTTCGTGGCTACACCTTC
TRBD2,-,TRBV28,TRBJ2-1,CASSFELAGVLNEQFF,TGTGCCAGCAGTTTTGAACTAGCGGGAGTACTCAATGAGCAGTTCTTC
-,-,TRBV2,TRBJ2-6,CASSEALDRSLREYVSGANVLTF,TGTGCCAGCAGTGAAGCGCTAGACAGGTCCCTCCGGGAATACGTCTCTGGGGCCAACGTCCTGACTTTC
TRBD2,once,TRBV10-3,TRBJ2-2,CAISEGLAANTGELFF,TGTGCCATCAGTGAGGGACTAGCGGCGAACACCGGGGAGCTGTTTTTT
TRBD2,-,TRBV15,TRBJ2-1,CATSRDRTSGSTYNEQFF,TGTGCCACCAGCAGAGATAGGACTAGCGGGAGCACCTACAATGAGCAGTTCTTC
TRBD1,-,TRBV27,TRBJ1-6,CASSLGTGNSPLHF,TGTGCCAGCAGTCTCGGGACAGGGAATTCACCCCTCCACTTT
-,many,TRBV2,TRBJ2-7,CASSGFSTRGNEQYF,TGTGCCAGCAGTGGTTTCTCGACTAGGGGTAACGAGCAGTACTTC
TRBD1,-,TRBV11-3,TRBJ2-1,CASSLDRGKNEQFF,TGTGCCAGCAGCTTAGACAGGGGGAAAAATGAGCAGTTCTTC
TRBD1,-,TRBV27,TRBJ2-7,CASSPGQSYEQYF,TGTGCCAGCAGCCCGGGACAGTCCTACGAGCAGTACTTC
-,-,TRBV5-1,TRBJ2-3,CASSLDGSTDTQYF,TGCGCCAGCAGCTTGGACGGTTCTACAGATACGCAGTATTTT
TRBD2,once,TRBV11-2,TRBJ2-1,CASSYSGSSYNEQFF,TGTGCCAGCAGCTATAGCGGGAGCTCCTACAATGAGCAGTTCTTC
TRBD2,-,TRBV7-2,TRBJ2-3,CASSLTSGRADTQYF,TGTGCCAGCAGCTTGACTAGCGGGAGGGCAGATACGCAGTATTTT
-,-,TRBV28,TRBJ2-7,CASSLGIFPYEQYF,TGTGCCAGCAGTTTGGGCATCTTTCCCTACGAGCAGTACTTC
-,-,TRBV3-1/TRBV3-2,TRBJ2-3,CASSQDRTSRDTQYF,TGTGCCAGCAGCCAAGATCGTACTAGCCGGGATACGCAGTATTTT
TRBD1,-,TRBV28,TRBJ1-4,CASSSPGQGAKKLFF,TGTGCCAGCAGTTCCCCGGGACAGGGGGCCAAGAAACTGTTTTTT
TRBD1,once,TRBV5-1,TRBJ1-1,CASSLLQGNPEAFF,TGCGCCAGCAGCTTGTTACAGGGGAATCCTGAAGCTTTCTTT
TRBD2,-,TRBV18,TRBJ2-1,CASSPRPSGSLTSYNEQFF,TGTGCCAGCTCACCACGGCCTAGCGGGAGCCTTACCTCCTACAATGAGCAGTTCTTC
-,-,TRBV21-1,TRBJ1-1,CASSGVGSRNTEAFF,TGTGCCAGCAGTGGAGTCGGCTCTAGGAACACTGAAGCTTTCTTT
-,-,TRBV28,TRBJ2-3,CATTTGTDTQYF,TGTGCCACCACGACTGGCACAGATACGCAGTATTTT
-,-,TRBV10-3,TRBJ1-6,CAISQTGDNSPLHF,TGTGCCATCAGCCAGACAGGTGATAATTCACCCCTCCACTTT
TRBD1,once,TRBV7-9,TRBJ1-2,CASSLAGQPLINYGYTF,TGTGCCAGCAGCTTAGCGGGACAGCCTTTAATTAACTATGGCTACACCTTC
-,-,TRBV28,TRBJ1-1,CASSFPEMIEAFF,TGTGCCAGCAGTTTCCCCGAGATGATTGAAGCTTTCTTT
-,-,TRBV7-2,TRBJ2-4,CASSSFGGAKNIQYF,TGTGCCAGCAGCTCCTTCGGAGGGGCTAAAAACATTCAGTACTTC
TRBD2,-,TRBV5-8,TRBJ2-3,CASSSGTSGRDGTQYF,TGTGCCAGCAGCTCAGGGACTAGCGGGAGAGATGGTACGCAGTATTTT
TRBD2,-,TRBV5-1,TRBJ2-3,CASSGGLAGFTDTQYF,TGCGCCAGCAGCGGGGGACTAGCGGGGTTCACAGATACGCAGTATTTT
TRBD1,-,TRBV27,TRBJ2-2,CASTLGQGAEGSLGELFF,TGTGCCAGCACCTTGGGACAGGGGGCGGAGGGCTCATTAGGGGAGCTGTTTTTT
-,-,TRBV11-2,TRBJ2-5,CASSLGGTLVQETQYF,TGTGCCAGCAGCTTAGGAGGGACACTAGTTCAAGAGACCCAGTACTTC
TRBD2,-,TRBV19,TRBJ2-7,CASSKTRISEPGLAGVKVPYEQYF,TGTGCCAGTAGCAAAACCCGCATATCCGAGCCGGGACTAGCGGGAGTCAAGGTTCCCTACGAGCAGTACTTC
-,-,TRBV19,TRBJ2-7,CASSSRWTGRDEQYF,TGTGCCAGTAGTTCTCGCTGGACAGGGAGGGACGAGCAGTACTTC
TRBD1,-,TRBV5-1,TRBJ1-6,CASHRGTYNSPLHF,TGCGCCAGCCACAGGGGAACTTATAATTCACCCCTCCACTTT
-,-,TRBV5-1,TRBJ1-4,CASSLVGNGEKLFF,TGCGCCAGCAGCTTGGTCGGGAATGGTGAAAAACTGTTTTTT
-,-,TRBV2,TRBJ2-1,CASMPDTFSYNEQFF,TGTGCCAGCATGCCGGACACTTTCTCCTACAATGAGCAGTTCTTC
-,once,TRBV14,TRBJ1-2,CASSQNRGGGYTF,TGTGCCAGCAGCCAAAATCGTGGAGGGGGCTACACCTTC
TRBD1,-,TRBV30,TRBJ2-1,CAWVPGGLDNEQFF,TGTGCCTGGGTCCCAGGGGGTTTGGACAATGAGCAGTTCTTC
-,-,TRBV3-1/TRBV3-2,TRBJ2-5,CASSQDWAQQETQYF,TGTGCCAGCAGCCAAGATTGGGCCCAGCAAGAGACCCAGTACTTC
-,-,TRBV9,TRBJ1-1,CASRKGGTMNTEAFF,TGTGCCAGCAGAAAGGGGGGGACCATGAACACTGAAGCTTTCTTT
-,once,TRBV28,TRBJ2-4,CASRTQNIQYF,TGTGCCAGCAGGACACAAAACATTCAGTACTTC
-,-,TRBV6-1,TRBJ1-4,CASSEARREGRTNEKLFF,TGTGCCAGCAGTGAAGCACGAAGGGAGGGCCGAACTAATGAAAAACTGTTTTTT